This T cell receptor (beta chain) emerged from a study of T cell repertoires in cytomegalovirus infection (dated by TCRdb to the late 2010s). Concerning the study at large: Recently identified HLA-C-restricted CMV epitopes, whose presentation resists viral immunomodulation, were targeted by peptide stimulations together with well-studied HLA-B-restricted epitopes. Donor HLA type was relevant to the analysis, because carriage of CMV infection together with the matching HLA type was indicated by public TCR beta signatures. Points the paper makes about the study in general: The ex vivo response was dominated by HLA-C-restricted CMV-specific TCR beta clonotypes, which also provided the single most frequent clonotype in two of eight donors. In both this cohort and an independent cohort of 300 to 450 donors, the cumulative frequency of public TCR beta family members distinguished carriers of CMV infection plus the relevant HLA type.

The intended sense of this specimen's treatment or condition label: in vitro stimulation with specific CMV peptide epitopes to enrich CMV-specific T cells. V is cut by 1 base and J by 4 bases, and the space between the germline ends is 8 bases. Including cysteine and phenylalanine, the CDR3 has 13 amino acids. Of the read, only the CDR3 DNA is kept; its 39 bases are in frame from base 1. Reading the germline V gene gives CDR1 SGHTA and CDR2 FQGNSA. The sequencer was an Illumina HiSeq 1500. TCRdb took the public reads, trimmed them with fastp at Q25, ran MiXCR for clone calling and kept in-frame beta chains. Rows merge per CDR3 protein into single entries with the most common DNA and genes. This sample is represented by roughly 700,000 distinct CDR3 sequences; around 30% of them were singletons. Clones ranked in the top ten supply 15% to 20% of the sample. This clonotype occurred many times. Its specific antigen is unknown. Base-call qualities are not available, and no considerably larger clone is one nucleotide away.

The sequence was obtained from a human donor in good health (CMV status not recorded). Some clones in this sample may be carry-over from other donors' samples. This chain is built from TRBV7-2 and TRBJ2-7; the D segment cannot be called with confidence. The sample was cultured PBMCs, taken from culture after CMV antigen stimulation. CDR3 region: CASSLDQPYEQYF. In nucleotides, the sequence is TGTGCCAGCAGCTTAGACCAACCTTACGAGCAGTACTTC.